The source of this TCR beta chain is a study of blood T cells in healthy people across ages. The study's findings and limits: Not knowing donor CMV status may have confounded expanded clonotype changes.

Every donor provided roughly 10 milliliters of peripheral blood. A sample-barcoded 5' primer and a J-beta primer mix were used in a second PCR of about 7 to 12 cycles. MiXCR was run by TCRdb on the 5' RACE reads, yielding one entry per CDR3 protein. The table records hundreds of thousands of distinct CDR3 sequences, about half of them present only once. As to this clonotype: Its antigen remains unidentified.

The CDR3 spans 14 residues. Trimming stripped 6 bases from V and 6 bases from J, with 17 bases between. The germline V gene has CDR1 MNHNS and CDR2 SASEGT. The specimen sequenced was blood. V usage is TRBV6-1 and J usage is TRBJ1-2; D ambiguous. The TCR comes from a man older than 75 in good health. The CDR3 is CASRDSGILHGYTF. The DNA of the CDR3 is TGTGCCAGCAGGGACTCCGGGATCCTTCATGGCTACACCTTC.